A selection of T cell receptor beta chains follows, all from one sample in a study of breast tumors, draining lymph nodes, adjacent tissues. MiXCR was run by TCRdb on the multiplex PCR reads, yielding one entry per CDR3 protein. The sample includes 180,000 or so distinct CDR3 sequences, approximately 33% seen only once; the top ten take about 3.8%. Sequencing was performed on axillary lymph node tissue. The receptor set was obtained from a female donor with breast cancer. Some clones in this sample may be carry-over from other donors' samples. CDR3s include the opening cysteine and the closing phenylalanine or tryptophan. D genes are given only for firm matches. Part of the rows lack a size; the others show once, few, many or a class for expanded clones.

size: few
length: 14
J: TRBJ1-1
D: .
V: TRBV29-1
DNA: TGCAGCGTTGCCGGCAGGGGAGTGAACACTGAAGCTTTCTTT
CDR3: CSVAGRGVNTEAFF

size: many
length: 14
J: TRBJ1-5
D: .
V: TRBV15
DNA: TGTGCCACCAGTTCGGACAAGAGCAATCAGCCCCAGCATTTT
CDR3: CATSSDKSNQPQHF

size: many
length: 15
J: TRBJ2-1
D: TRBD2
V: TRBV12-3/TRBV12-4
DNA: TGTGCCAGCAGATCAGCAGCGGGGGGCTACAATGAGCAGTTCTTC
CDR3: CASRSAAGGYNEQFF

size: .
length: 15
J: TRBJ1-1
D: .
V: TRBV6-4
DNA: TGTGCCAGCAGTTGGACTGCCGGCGTGAACACTGAAGCTTTCTTT
CDR3: CASSWTAGVNTEAFF

size: .
length: 15
J: TRBJ2-7
D: TRBD2
V: TRBV29-1
DNA: TGCAGCCAAGTTAGGACTAGCGGGAGTATCTACGAGCAGTACTTC
CDR3: CSQVRTSGSIYEQYF

size: .
length: 15
J: TRBJ2-3
D: TRBD2
V: TRBV10-3
DNA: TGTGCCATCAGACCGAGCGGGGTTAGCACAGATACGCAGTATTTT
CDR3: CAIRPSGVSTDTQYF

size: many
length: 14
J: TRBJ2-5
D: TRBD1
V: TRBV5-1
DNA: TGCGCCAGCAGCAAGGACAGGGCCCAGGAGACCCAGTACTTC
CDR3: CASSKDRAQETQYF

size: .
length: 14
J: TRBJ1-2
D: TRBD1
V: TRBV7-9
DNA: TGTGCCAGCAGCGGAGCCGGGACAGTCTATGGCTACACCTTC
CDR3: CASSGAGTVYGYTF

size: many
length: 11
J: TRBJ2-2
D: .
V: TRBV6-2/TRBV6-3
DNA: TGTGCCGCGGGGTCCTCCGGGGAGCTGTTTTTT
CDR3: CAAGSSGELFF

size: .
length: 14
J: TRBJ2-3
D: TRBD1
V: TRBV19
DNA: TGTGCCAGTAGTAAAGACAGGGCTACAGATACGCAGTATTTT
CDR3: CASSKDRATDTQYF

size: many
length: 13
J: TRBJ1-3
D: .
V: TRBV14
DNA: TGTGCCAGCAGCCATCACTCTGGAAACACCATATATTTT
CDR3: CASSHHSGNTIYF

size: many
length: 12
J: TRBJ2-2
D: .
V: TRBV5-6
DNA: TGTGCCAGCAGCTTGGCCCCCGGGGAGCTGTTTTTT
CDR3: CASSLAPGELFF